Sequencing of this T cell receptor beta chain was carried out in a study of identical twins. Findings of the study overall: Reduced insertions were recorded for abundant cord blood beta clonotypes, with no such pattern in memory repertoires. Findings depended on cross-sectional statistics rather than tracking the same donors.

Trimming shortened V by 6 bases and J by 4 bases, and 7 bases separated the two germline ends. Germline V gene data show CDR1 as MNHEY and CDR2 as SVGAGI. This CDR3 has 12 residues. Unique molecular identifiers were present on the cDNA, and a universal primer site came from template switching. In TCRdb, the 5' RACE reads were re-called with MiXCR into one record per CDR3 protein. The sample contains roughly 720,000 distinct CDR3 sequences, over 15% of which appear only once. About this clonotype itself: The antigen remains undetermined.

This sample was also put to use in a study of T cells expressing NK-cell markers. That paper notes: The leading position in the CD3+CD56-NKG2C+ fraction of several donors also went to these clonotypes.

The clonotype was recovered from a woman younger than 35 in good health. The specimen sequenced was PBMCs. This chain connects TRBV6-5 to TRBJ2-1; D gene uncertain. The CDR3 sequence: CASSSEYNEQFF. The CDR3 region has the DNA TGTGCCAGCAGCTCCGAATACAATGAGCAGTTCTTC.